Presented here are 22 T cell receptor beta chains from one specimen sequenced in a study of blood T cell repertoires in COVID-19. Clones were read by immunoSEQ multiplex PCR, and TCRdb kept only the in-frame ones, dropping some. There are some 400,000 clones in the sample; 85% to 90% occur only once, and roughly 1.1% lies in the top ten. Sequencing was done on a sample of PBMCs or T cells enriched from blood (not recorded which). These receptors came from a man aged 30-40 years who had recovered from COVID-19.

The chain employs TRBV27 and TRBJ2-7; the match to TRBD2 covers 11 bases. Germline-derived CDR1 and CDR2 are MNHEY and SMNVEV (reference sequence). This CDR3 comprises 14 residues. After removal of 5 bases from V and 4 bases from J, the junction contained 4 bases not matched to a gene. The chain's CDR3 is CASSPGTSGYEQYF. The CDR3 DNA follows: TGTGCCAGCAGTCCGGGGACTAGCGGATACGAGCAGTACTTC.

The chain joins TRBV18 to TRBJ2-2, with D tentatively TRBD1 (5 bases). CDR1 and CDR2 (germline): KGHSH, LQKENI. V lost 4 bases and J 6 bases, leaving 15 bases between the germline ends. The CDR3 covers 15 residues. Here the CDR3 reads CASSLSHGASGELFF. The CDR3 DNA follows: TGTGCCAGCTCACTAAGTCATGGGGCTTCCGGGGAGCTGTTTTTT. Full variable domain (missing parts from reference TRBV18 and TRBJ2-2): NAGVMQNPRHLVRRRGQEARLRCSPMKGHSHVYWYRQLPEEGLKFMVYLQKENIIDESGMPKERFSAEFPKEGPSILRIQQVVRGDSAAYFCASSLSHGASGELFFGEGSRLTVL.

The gene calls are TRBV3-1 (or the pseudogene TRBV3-2) and TRBJ2-1; no reliable D call. Deletions cut 0 bases from V and 3 bases from J, with 3 bases between. This CDR3 is built from 13 residues. In germline, CDR1 is LGHDT, CDR2 YNNKEL (reference sequence). CDR3: CASSQDNYNEQFF. The CDR3, as DNA: TGTGCCAGCAGCCAAGATAACTACAATGAGCAGTTCTTC.

The chain combines TRBV5-6 with TRBJ2-3; D not certain. V shed 2 bases and J shed 2 bases, with 12 bases lying between them. The V gene's germline CDR1 is SGHDT and CDR2 YYEEEE. The CDR3 length is 15 residues. The CDR3 DNA reads TGTGCCAGCAGCTTACTCGAGTCCTCCACAGATACGCAGTATTTT. Translating it yields CASSLLESSTDTQYF.

CDR3 in amino acids: CASSLGQGDNSPLHF. The CDR3 nucleotides are TGTGCCAGCAGCCTCGGACAGGGAGATAATTCACCCCTCCACTTT. The chain recombines TRBV5-6 with TRBJ1-6; 8 positions agree with TRBD1. This CDR3 spans 15 amino acids. The ends lost 4 bases at V and 5 bases at J; junction bases unmatched: 5. Looked up from germline, CDR1 is SGHDT and CDR2 is YYEEEE.

The chain links TRBV14 to TRBJ1-1; possibly TRBD1 for D (6 bases). V dropped 2 bases and J dropped 6 bases, with 16 bases sitting between them. This CDR3 contains 15 residues. Germline lookup yields CDR1 SGHDN and CDR2 FVKESK. As DNA, the CDR3 is TGTGCCAGCAGCCAACCTGGACAGCCTGCCCCTGAAGCTTTCTTT. It specifies CASSQPGQPAPEAFF. The full variable domain, its missing parts supplied by reference TRBV14 and TRBJ1-1, is EAGVTQFPSHSVIEKGQTVTLRCDPISGHDNLYWYRRVMGKEIKFLLHFVKESKQDESGMPNNRFLAERTGGTYSTLKVQPAELEDSGVYFCASSQPGQPAPEAFFGQGTRLTVV.

This clone has a single count. J is TRBJ1-6 and V is TRBV27; 9 positions match TRBD1. Germline V gene sequence: CDR1 MNHEY, CDR2 SMNVEV (reference sequence). Losses at the gene ends were 5 bases for V and 10 bases for J; bases not matched to a gene: 6. The CDR3 runs 14 residues. This chain's CDR3 is CASSPGQGSSPLHF. The CDR3 DNA reads TGTGCCAGCAGTCCTGGACAGGGGTCCTCACCCCTCCACTTT.

With regard to this clone: This specimen includes other DNA sequences encoding the same CDR3. The chain employs TRBV3-1 (or the pseudogene TRBV3-2) and TRBJ2-1; perhaps TRBD2 as D (6 bases). V was trimmed by 2 bases and J by 0 bases, leaving 8 bases between them. Germline V gene sequence: CDR1 LGHDT, CDR2 YNNKEL (reference sequence). This CDR3 has 15 amino acids. In DNA, the CDR3 is TGTGCCAGCAGCCAATTGGGAGGCTCCTACAATGAGCAGTTCTTC. Protein product: CASSQLGGSYNEQFF.

This chain connects TRBV28 to TRBJ1-1, with 10 bases matching TRBD1. The CDR3 has 13 residues. The ends lost 3 bases at V and 5 bases at J; junction bases unmatched: 0. Germline loops: CDR1 MDHEN, CDR2 SYDVKM. The CDR3, as DNA: TGTGCCAGCAGTTTGGGACAGGGGACTGAAGCTTTCTTT. Translated, it gives CASSLGQGTEAFF.

This chain connects TRBV5-4 to TRBJ2-1, with TRBD2 matching 10 bases. The CDR3 has 14 amino acids. After removal of 3 bases from V and 9 bases from J, the junction contained 6 bases not matched to a gene. Germline V lookup: CDR1 SGHNT, CDR2 YYREEE (reference sequence). CDR3 nucleotide sequence: TGTGCCAGCAGCTCACTAGCGGGAATCAGTGAGCAGTTCTTC. Its translation is CASSSLAGISEQFF.

In this sample, this clone turned up once. This rearrangement joins TRBV7-9 to TRBJ2-7, with 8 positions matching TRBD1. The CDR3 runs to 14 residues. Losses at the gene ends were 4 bases for V and 0 bases for J; bases not matched to a gene: 2. Germline V gene sequence: CDR1 SEHNR, CDR2 FQNEAQ (reference sequence). The CDR3 spells CASSWTGSSYEQYF. Here the CDR3 DNA reads TGTGCCAGCAGCTGGACAGGGTCCTCCTACGAGCAGTACTTC.

The J gene is TRBJ2-3, the V gene TRBV15; the match to TRBD2 covers 10 bases. The CDR3 sequence is 16 residues long. Trimming cost V 3 bases and J 1 base; bases outside gene matches: 4. Looked up from germline, CDR1 is LNHNV and CDR2 is YYDKDF (reference sequence). The CDR3 nucleotides are TGTGCCACCAGCAGTCAAGGACTAGCGGGCACAGATACGCAGTATTTT. Translation: CATSSQGLAGTDTQYF.

The CDR3 DNA reads TGTGCCAGCAGCTTTTCTAGTCCGAGCACAGATACGCAGTATTTT. As protein: CASSFSSPSTDTQYF. The chain recombines TRBV5-4 with TRBJ2-3; the D is unclear. The CDR3 contains 15 residues. V lost 2 bases to trimming and J lost 0 bases, with 10 bases between them. CDR1 is SGHNT, CDR2 YYREEE, per germline (reference sequence). The whole variable domain, remainder taken from reference TRBV5-4 and TRBJ2-3, is ETGVTQSPTHLIKTRGQQVTLRCSSQSGHNTVSWYQQALGQGPQFIFQYYREEENGRGNFPPRFSGLQFPNYSSELNVNALELDDSALYLCASSFSSPSTDTQYFGPGTRLTVL.

V usage is TRBV7-8 and J usage is TRBJ1-5, with D unclear. Trimming took off 6 bases at V and 5 bases at J, with 17 bases between the two ends. This CDR3 contains 15 residues. Germline V gene sequence: CDR1 SGHVS, CDR2 FQNEAQ. The CDR3 protein is CASRIGAQDYQPQHF. The CDR3 region has the DNA TGTGCCAGCAGAATAGGAGCTCAAGACTATCAGCCCCAGCATTTT.

The V call is TRBV5-4, the J call TRBJ2-3, with D perhaps TRBD1 (5 bases). The germline CDR1 and CDR2 sequences are SGHNT and YYREEE (reference sequence). V was cut by 2 bases and J by 3 bases, with 16 bases left in between. The CDR3 spans 16 residues. The DNA of the CDR3 is TGTGCCAGCAGCTTTAAGAAGGGGATAGGTACAGATACGCAGTATTTT. Translation gives CASSFKKGIGTDTQYF.

The sample holds one count of this clone. The V and J genes are TRBV28 and TRBJ2-6, with a possible D match to TRBD2 (6 bases). The CDR3 spans 16 residues. CDR1 is MDHEN and CDR2 is SYDVKM in the germline V gene. V lost 6 bases and J lost 2, with 14 bases in between. The CDR3 protein is CASRTGGEAGANVLTF. CDR3 nucleotide sequence: TGTGCCAGCAGAACGGGTGGGGAGGCTGGGGCCAACGTCCTGACTTTC.

The chain uses TRBV27 and TRBJ2-7, with TRBD1 identical over 10 bases. This CDR3 has 14 amino acids. J was trimmed by 5 bases and V by 5 bases; bases with no gene match: 6. Germline V gene sequence: CDR1 MNHEY, CDR2 SMNVEV (reference sequence). CDR3 residues: CASSKGTGDHEQYF. Written as DNA, the CDR3 is TGTGCCAGCAGTAAAGGGACAGGGGATCACGAGCAGTACTTC.

V usage is TRBV23-1 and J usage is TRBJ2-7, with D unclear. TRBV23-1 is treated as an ORF (open reading frame) with a function not yet certain. V lost 0 bases and J lost 0, with 12 bases in between. The CDR3 sequence is 16 residues long. CDR3 loop: CASSQSQAVSSYEQYF. Here the CDR3 DNA reads TGCGCCAGCAGTCAATCTCAGGCAGTAAGCTCCTACGAGCAGTACTTC.

The chain links TRBV5-1 to TRBJ1-6; maybe TRBD1 (6 bases). CDR1 is SGHRS and CDR2 is YFSETQ in the germline V gene. V lost 0 bases and J lost 2, with 12 bases in between. The CDR3 spans 17 residues. The CDR3 loop reads CASSLVGGPAYNSPLHF. The CDR3 DNA sequence: TGCGCCAGCAGCTTGGTTGGGGGCCCGGCCTATAATTCACCCCTCCACTTT.

The V gene is TRBV7-9, the J gene TRBJ2-1, with 9 bases lining up with TRBD2. This CDR3 is built from 16 residues. J lost 2 bases, V lost 5 bases, and 7 bases had no gene match. Germline-derived CDR1 and CDR2 are SEHNR and FQNEAQ (reference sequence). The CDR3: CASSGETSGAYNEQFF. The CDR3 nucleotides are TGTGCCAGCAGCGGAGAGACTAGCGGAGCCTACAATGAGCAGTTCTTC.

The chain's CDR3 is CASSVGAGGLYNEQFF. CDR3 sequence (DNA): TGTGCCAGCAGCGTAGGGGCGGGAGGACTCTACAATGAGCAGTTCTTC. The rearrangement joins TRBV9 to TRBJ2-1, with TRBD2 identical over 8 bases. The junction had 5 bases not matched to a gene; V was cut back by 0 bases and J by 3 bases. This CDR3 is built from 16 residues. The germline CDR1 and CDR2 sequences are SGDLS and YYNGEE.

This clone has only one observation. The chain is built from TRBV24-1 and TRBJ2-7; D perhaps matches TRBD1 (6 bases). This CDR3 spans 13 amino acids. V was trimmed by 2 bases and J by 9 bases, leaving 13 bases between them. Per the germline V gene, CDR1 is KGHDR and CDR2 is SFDVKD. In DNA, the CDR3 is TGTGCCACCAGTGATTCCGCAGGGGTTGGGCAGTACTTC. Its translation: CATSDSAGVGQYF.